This T cell receptor beta chain was profiled in a study of blood T cell repertoires in COVID-19. TCRdb's table, derived via immunoSEQ multiplex PCR, lists solely in-frame clones and lacks some. Of approximately 210,000 clones listed, about 92% are singletons. This clonotype was obtained from a man aged 25 to 40 with acute or convalescent COVID-19. The sample comprised peripheral blood.

The CDR3 protein is CASSQVPGLDGELFF. The CDR3 DNA reads as TGTGCCAGCAGCCAAGTACCGGGGTTAGACGGGGAGCTGTTTTTT. This chain links TRBV4-2 with TRBJ2-2; a possible D gene is TRBD2 (5 bases). Trimming shortened V by 1 base and J by 7 bases, and 13 bases separated the two germline ends. The CDR3 loop spans 15 amino acids. CDR1 is LGHNA and CDR2 is YNFKEQ in the germline V gene.